The entry below gives a single T cell receptor (beta chain) sequence along with its context. Its target is not known. This sample was included in a study of T cells after yellow fever vaccination. Study-wide points: Reappearance after the booster was observed for most primary-vaccination clones (about 96% CD4, about 90% CD8).

From the 5' RACE reads, TCRdb called clonotypes with MiXCR, one entry per CDR3 protein. The table includes over 150,000 distinct CDR3 sequences, around 7.2% detected once. The CDR3 is 15 residues long. Germline V gene lookup returns CDR1 MNHEY and CDR2 SVGAGI. Trimming took 2 bases from V and 6 from J, leaving 15 bases between them. The V gene is TRBV6-5, the J gene TRBJ2-3; no firm D call. This sample comprised CD4+ T cells sorted from PBMCs, obtained 5 days after the first yellow fever vaccination. The sequence came from a man aged 18 to 30 who received the YFV17D yellow fever vaccine. In DNA form, the CDR3 reads TGTGCCAGCAGTTACCAGGACGGAGCTTTGGATACGCAGTATTTT. Its protein is CASSYQDGALDTQYF.